The clone carrying this T cell receptor beta chain was counted many times. Antigen: not known. This sample stems from a study of spatial heterogeneity in lung cancer. Study outcomes and limitations: For expanded intratumoral alpha and beta TCRs, counts tracked tumor mutation counts.

TCRdb reprocessed the 5' RACE reads with MiXCR, giving one entry per CDR3 protein. Of 23,000 or so distinct CDR3 sequences listed, roughly 6.5% were seen once; the top ten hold about a tenth. Time point noted: sample taken at primary tumor resection. Unmatched junction bases numbered 10, after V lost 4 bases and J lost 2 bases. The CDR3 totals 17 residues. The germline V gene encodes CDR1 KGHDR and CDR2 SFDVKD. The specimen was lung tumor tissue, collected at surgery. This chain joins TRBV24-1 and TRBJ2-5; 9 bases agree with TRBD1. The TCR originated in a male donor with early-stage non-small cell lung cancer. The DNA of the CDR3 is TGTGCCACCAGTGACCCCGTACAGGGGGCCCGGCAAGAGACCCAGTACTTC. Translating gives CATSDPVQGARQETQYF.